This entry describes one TCR beta chain. This receptor's antigen is unknown. No much larger clonotype is one base removed from it; base qualities were not supplied. The CDR3 runs 17 residues from the cysteine to the phenylalanine. The retained sequence is limited to the CDR3, 51 bases, with the frame set at the first base. The germline V gene supplies CDR1 SGHDT and CDR2 YYEEEE. A distance of 17 bases separates the germline ends of V and J, which lose 1 base and 3 bases respectively. TCRbeta CDR3 regions were amplified from genomic DNA using the immunoSEQ Assay, a bias-controlled multiplex PCR. The published analysis was carried out like this. The number of nucleated cells in each sample was estimated by amplification of reference gene primers within the assay. To quantify the absolute abundance of each unique TCRbeta CDR3 rearrangement, sequence reads were collapsed and filtered. For each sample, productive Simpson clonality was calculated by taking the square root of Simpson's diversity index across productive rearrangements. TCRdb retrieved this table from immuneACCESS and kept in-frame rearrangements only. Not all clones are present; in checked studies, unresolved V genes account for under half, and no reason is known for the remainder. That table is the source of V, J and clone size, and D and trimming were worked out from the DNA. The sample table shows about 210,000 clones, and under 95% are seen once. The ten largest clones take up around 1.2% of the sample.

Collaborating institutions collected whole blood in K2EDTA tubes following their own protocols. For TCRbeta analysis, collaborator samples were shipped as frozen whole blood, as isolated PBMCs, or as DNA extracted from either sample type. The data belong to a study of blood T cell repertoires in COVID-19 (dated by TCRdb to 2018 to 2021). General notes on the study: Samples covering the acute and convalescent phases of COVID-19 were provided by collaborators in the United States, Italy and Spain. The repertoires were made available in a free public database intended to serve as a resource for research on the immune response to SARS-CoV-2. Where HLA class I and class II types were available, the types were taken from metadata supplied by the sample provider, not from assay-based typing. The sample metadata nearly always contained a de-identified subject ID, COVID-19 status, age in years and sex. The samples were drawn from the first 160 participants of the ongoing ImmuneRACE study and from more than 1,000 subjects provided by 6 global collaborators. The prospective study material was composed of cDNA or gDNA derived from T cells, B-cell-depleted T cells, or PBMCs. The dataset comprised deeply sampled blood TCRbeta repertoires from subjects exposed to, actively infected with, or recovered from COVID-19. Overall study outcomes, separate from this receptor: The amount of clinical and demographic metadata varied by source and participant and was provided uncurated.

The sequenced material came from peripheral blood. This receptor chain uses TRBV5-6 and TRBJ1-5; the D gene is perhaps TRBD1, on 6 matching bases. This TCR came from a man aged 25-45 years with acute or convalescent COVID-19. The bases are TGTGCCAGCAGCTTGTTTTCAGGGGTCGTATTCAATCAGCCCCAGCATTTT. Protein translation: CASSLFSGVVFNQPQHF. Supplemented by the reference TRBV5-6 and TRBJ1-5 proteins around the CDR3, the complete variable domain is DAGVTQSPTHLIKTRGQQVTLRCSPKSGHDTVSWYQQALGQGPQFIFQYYEEEERQRGNFPDRFSGHQFPNYSSELNVNALLLGDSALYLCASSLFSGVVFNQPQHFGDGTRLSIL.